This T cell receptor beta chain was found in a study of yellow fever vaccine responses in identical twins. Study conclusions and caveats: Reportedly, twins' vaccine T cell responses looked partly convergent and partly personalized.

The CDR3 spans 16 residues. The germline V gene has CDR1 SGHAT and CDR2 FQDESV (reference sequence). V shed 5 bases, J shed 3 bases, and the junction held 10 bases outside the gene matches. From the RT-PCR reads, TCRdb called clonotypes with MiXCR, one entry per CDR3 protein. The data contain around 2,200 distinct CDR3 sequences, approximately 33% of them singletons. Notes on this clonotype: Its antigen is as yet unknown.

The rearrangement links TRBV11-1 to TRBJ2-7, with TRBD2 matching 10 bases. This clonotype was sampled from a woman aged 18-30 years who received the yellow fever vaccine. Specimen: T cells from blood (PBMCs), unsorted or a sorted subset (not recorded which), collected before or after yellow fever vaccination (not recorded which). In DNA, the CDR3 is TGTGCCAGCAGCGTCGGACTAGCGGAGACCGACTACGAGCAGTACTTC. It yields the protein CASSVGLAETDYEQYF.